This T cell receptor beta chain was sequenced during a study of blood T cells in healthy people across ages. The CDR3 has 13 amino acids. The V gene lost 6 bases and the J gene lost 7 bases, with 12 bases spanning the gap. The V gene's germline CDR1 is MNHEY and CDR2 SMNVEV (reference sequence). Using a J-beta primer mix together with a sample-barcoded 5' primer, a second PCR was run for about 6 to 11 cycles. TCRdb used MiXCR to reprocess the 5' RACE reads, holding one entry per CDR3 protein. The data hold about 800,000 distinct CDR3 sequences, with approximately 25% observed a single time. The sample also formed part of further work on T cells of mothers and their children.

Sequenced sample: blood. The chain uses TRBV27 and TRBJ2-2; maybe TRBD2 (5 bases). This TCR was recovered from a boy aged 10-17 years in good health. CDR3 loop: CASSLAGDGELFF. In DNA, the CDR3 is TGTGCCAGCAGCCTTGCGGGCGACGGGGAGCTGTTTTTT.